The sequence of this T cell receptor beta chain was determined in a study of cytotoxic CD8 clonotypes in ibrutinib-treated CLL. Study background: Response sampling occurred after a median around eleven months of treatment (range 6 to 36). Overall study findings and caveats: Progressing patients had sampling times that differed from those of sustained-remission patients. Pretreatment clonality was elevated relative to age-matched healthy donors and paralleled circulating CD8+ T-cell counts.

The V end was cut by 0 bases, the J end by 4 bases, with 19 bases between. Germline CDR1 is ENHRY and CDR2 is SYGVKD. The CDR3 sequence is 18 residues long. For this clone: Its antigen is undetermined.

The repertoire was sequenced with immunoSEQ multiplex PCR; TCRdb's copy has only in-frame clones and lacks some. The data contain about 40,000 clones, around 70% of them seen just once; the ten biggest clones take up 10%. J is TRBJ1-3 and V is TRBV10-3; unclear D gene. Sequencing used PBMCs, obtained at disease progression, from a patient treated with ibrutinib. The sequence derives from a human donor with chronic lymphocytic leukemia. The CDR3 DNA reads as TGTGCCATCAGTGAGTCGATTAGGGAAAATGGCGCCGGAAACACCATATATTTT. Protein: CAISESIRENGAGNTIYF.